This T cell receptor beta chain derives from a study of esophageal squamous cell carcinoma under preoperative chemotherapy. About this clonotype itself: No antigen is known for it. One end of the junction varies from germline; a read error may be responsible.

General observations from the study: After treatment, tumor-infiltrating lymphocytes apparently came partly from blood T cells. Paclitaxel-nedaplatin therapy caused immediate, substantial clonotype frequency changes.

TCRdb called the PCR reads again in MiXCR, with one record for every CDR3 protein. Here the sample spans around 11,000 distinct CDR3 sequences, almost 65% being singletons. Germline V lookup: CDR1 MNHEY, CDR2 SVGAGI. The CDR3 is 16 residues long. This sample's time point: after preoperative PTX-NDP chemotherapy. This chain uses TRBV6-5 with TRBJ2-3; D is possibly TRBD1 or TRBD2 (5 bases each). Collection of the sample occurred from a patient given preoperative chemotherapy. This TCR was recovered from a human donor with esophageal squamous cell carcinoma. The donor label of this sample is uncertain. The CDR3 reads CPSSDSWGSDTDMQYF. CDR3 bases: TGTCCCAGCAGCGACTCGTGGGGGAGCGACACAGATATGCAGTATTTT.